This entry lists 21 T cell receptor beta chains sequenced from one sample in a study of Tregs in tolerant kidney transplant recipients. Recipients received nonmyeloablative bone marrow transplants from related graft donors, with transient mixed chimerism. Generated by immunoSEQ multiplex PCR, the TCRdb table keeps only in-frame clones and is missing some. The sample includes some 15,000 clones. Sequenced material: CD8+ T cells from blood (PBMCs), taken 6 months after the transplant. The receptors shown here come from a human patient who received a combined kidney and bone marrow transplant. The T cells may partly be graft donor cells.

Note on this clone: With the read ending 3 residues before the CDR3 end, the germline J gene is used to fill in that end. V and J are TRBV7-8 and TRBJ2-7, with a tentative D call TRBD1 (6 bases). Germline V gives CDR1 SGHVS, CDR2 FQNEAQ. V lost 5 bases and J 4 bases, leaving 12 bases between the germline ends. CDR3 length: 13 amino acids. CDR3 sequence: CASSGGQFYEQYF. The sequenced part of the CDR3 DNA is TGTGCCAGCAGCGGCGGACAGTTTTACGAG.

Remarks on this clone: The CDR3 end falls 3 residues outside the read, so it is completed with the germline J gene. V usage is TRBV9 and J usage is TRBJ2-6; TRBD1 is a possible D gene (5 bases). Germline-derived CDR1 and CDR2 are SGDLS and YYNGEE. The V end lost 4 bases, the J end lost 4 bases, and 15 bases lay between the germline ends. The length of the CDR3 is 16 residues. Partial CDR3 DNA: TGTGCCAGCAGCTTATCAGGGCTGTCAGGGGCCAACGTC. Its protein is CASSLSGLSGANV. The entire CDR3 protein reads CASSLSGLSGANVLTF. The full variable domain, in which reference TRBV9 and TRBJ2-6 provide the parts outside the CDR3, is DSGVTQTPKHLITATGQRVTLRCSPRSGDLSVYWYQQSLDQGLQFLIQYYNGEERAKGNILERFSAQQFPDLHSELNLSSLELGDSALYFCASSLSGLSGANVLTFGAGSRLTVL.

The CDR3 bases that were read are TGCGCCAGCAGGGTAGCGGCCAGCTCCTACAATGAG. Translating gives CASRVAASSYNE. The entire CDR3 protein reads CASRVAASSYNEQFF. The chain combines TRBV5-1 with TRBJ2-1; D may be TRBD2 (6 bases). The CDR3 end falls 3 residues outside the read, so it is completed with the germline J gene. This CDR3 is 15 amino acids long. Trimming left V 5 bases short and J 0 bases short, with 12 bases between. Looked up from germline, CDR1 is SGHRS and CDR2 is YFSETQ.

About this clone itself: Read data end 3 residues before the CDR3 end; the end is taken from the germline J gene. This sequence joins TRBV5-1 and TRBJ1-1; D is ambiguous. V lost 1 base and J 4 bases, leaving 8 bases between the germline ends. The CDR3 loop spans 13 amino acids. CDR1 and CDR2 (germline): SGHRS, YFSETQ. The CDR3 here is CASSLSPSTEAFF. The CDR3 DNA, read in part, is TGCGCCAGCAGCTTGAGCCCCTCCACTGAA. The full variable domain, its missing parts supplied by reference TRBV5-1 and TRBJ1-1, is KAGVTQTPRYLIKTRGQQVTLSCSPISGHRSVSWYQQTPGQGLQFLFEYFSETQRNKGNFPGRFSGRQFSNSRSEMNVSTLELGDSALYLCASSLSPSTEAFFGQGTRLTVV.

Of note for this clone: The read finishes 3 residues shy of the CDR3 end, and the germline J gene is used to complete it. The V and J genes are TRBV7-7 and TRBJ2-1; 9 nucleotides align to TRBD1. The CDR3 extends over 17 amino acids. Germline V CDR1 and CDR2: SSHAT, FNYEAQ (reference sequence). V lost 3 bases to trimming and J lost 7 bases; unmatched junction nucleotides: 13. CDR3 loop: CASSLRTGTGSGNEQFF. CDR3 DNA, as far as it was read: TGTGCCAGCAGCTTGAGGACCGGGACAGGGTCGGGGAATGAG.

The CDR3 DNA, read in part, is TGTGCCAGCAGCCTAAGACAGGGGGACAATGAG. Translated: CASSLRQGDNE. The whole CDR3 reads CASSLRQGDNEQFF. The chain recombines TRBV5-4 with TRBJ2-1; 9 nucleotides agree with TRBD1. Sequencing ends 3 residues short of the CDR3 end; the germline J gene provides the rest. The CDR3 loop spans 14 amino acids. The V and J ends lost 4 bases and 5 bases, in that order; junction bases with no gene match: 4. CDR1 is SGHNT, CDR2 YYREEE, per germline (reference sequence).

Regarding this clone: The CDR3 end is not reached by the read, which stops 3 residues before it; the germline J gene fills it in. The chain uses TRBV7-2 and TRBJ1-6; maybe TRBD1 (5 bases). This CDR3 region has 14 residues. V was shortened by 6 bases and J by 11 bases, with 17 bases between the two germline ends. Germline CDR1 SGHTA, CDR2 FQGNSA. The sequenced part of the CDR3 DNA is TGTGCCAGCAGGCGGGGGGGGGTAGGGACACCC. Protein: CASRRGGVGTP. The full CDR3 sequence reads CASRRGGVGTPLHF.

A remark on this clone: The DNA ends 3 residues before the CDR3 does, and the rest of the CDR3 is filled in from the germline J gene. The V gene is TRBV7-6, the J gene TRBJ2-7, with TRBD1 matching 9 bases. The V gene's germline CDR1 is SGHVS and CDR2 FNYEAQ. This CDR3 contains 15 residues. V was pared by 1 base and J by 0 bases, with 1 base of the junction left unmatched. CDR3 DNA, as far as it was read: TGTGCCAGCAGCTTAGAGGGACAGGGCTCCTACGAG. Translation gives CASSLEGQGSYE. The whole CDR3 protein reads CASSLEGQGSYEQYF.

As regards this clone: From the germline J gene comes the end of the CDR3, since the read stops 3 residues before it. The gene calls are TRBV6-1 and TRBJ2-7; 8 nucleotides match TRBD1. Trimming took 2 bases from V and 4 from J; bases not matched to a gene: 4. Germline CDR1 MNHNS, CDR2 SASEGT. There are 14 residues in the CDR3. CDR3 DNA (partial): TGTGCCAGCAGTGAACCAGGGGGCGGATACGAG. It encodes CASSEPGGGYE. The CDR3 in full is CASSEPGGGYEQYF.

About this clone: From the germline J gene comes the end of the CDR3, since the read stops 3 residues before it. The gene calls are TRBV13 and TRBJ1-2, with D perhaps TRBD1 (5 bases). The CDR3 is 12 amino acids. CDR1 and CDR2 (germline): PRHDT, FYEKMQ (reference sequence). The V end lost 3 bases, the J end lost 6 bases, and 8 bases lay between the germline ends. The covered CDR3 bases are TGTGCCAGCAGCTTGGTAGGGGATGGC. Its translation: CASSLVGDG. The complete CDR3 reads CASSLVGDGYTF.

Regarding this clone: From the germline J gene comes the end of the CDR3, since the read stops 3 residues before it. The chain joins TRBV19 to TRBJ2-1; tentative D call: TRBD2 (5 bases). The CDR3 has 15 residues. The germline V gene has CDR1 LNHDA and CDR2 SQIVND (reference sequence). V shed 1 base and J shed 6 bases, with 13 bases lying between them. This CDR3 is CASSIASTAGNEQFF. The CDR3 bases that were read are TGTGCCAGTAGTATAGCTAGCACGGCCGGCAATGAG.

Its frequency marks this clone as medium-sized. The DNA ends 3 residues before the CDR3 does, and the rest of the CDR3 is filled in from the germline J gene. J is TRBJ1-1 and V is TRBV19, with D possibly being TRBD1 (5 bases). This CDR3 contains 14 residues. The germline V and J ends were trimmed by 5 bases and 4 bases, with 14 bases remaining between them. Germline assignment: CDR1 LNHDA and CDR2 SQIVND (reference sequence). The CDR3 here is CASSWGGAGTEAFF. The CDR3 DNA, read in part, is TGTGCCAGTAGTTGGGGCGGGGCGGGCACTGAA.

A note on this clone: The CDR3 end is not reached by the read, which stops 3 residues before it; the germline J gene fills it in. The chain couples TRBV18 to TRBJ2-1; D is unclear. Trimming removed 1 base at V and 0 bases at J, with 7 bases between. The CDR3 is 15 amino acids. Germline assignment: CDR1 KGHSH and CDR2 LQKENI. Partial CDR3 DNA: TGTGCCAGCTCACCACGCACGGGCTCCTACAATGAG. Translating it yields CASSPRTGSYNE. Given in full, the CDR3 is CASSPRTGSYNEQFF.

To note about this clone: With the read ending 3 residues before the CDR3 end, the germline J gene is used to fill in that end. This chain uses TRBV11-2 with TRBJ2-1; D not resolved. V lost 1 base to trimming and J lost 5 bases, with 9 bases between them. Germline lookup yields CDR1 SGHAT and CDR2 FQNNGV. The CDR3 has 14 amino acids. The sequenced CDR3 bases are TGTGCCAGCAGCTTAGGACACGGCAACAATGAG. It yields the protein CASSLGHGNNE. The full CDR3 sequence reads CASSLGHGNNEQFF.

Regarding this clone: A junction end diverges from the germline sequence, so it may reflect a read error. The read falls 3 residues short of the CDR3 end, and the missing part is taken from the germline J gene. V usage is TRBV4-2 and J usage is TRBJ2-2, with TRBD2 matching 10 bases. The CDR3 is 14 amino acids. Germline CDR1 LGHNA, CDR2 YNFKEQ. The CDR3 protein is CASRGLADTGELFF. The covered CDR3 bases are TGCGCCAGCAGAGGACTAGCGGACACCGGGGAG.

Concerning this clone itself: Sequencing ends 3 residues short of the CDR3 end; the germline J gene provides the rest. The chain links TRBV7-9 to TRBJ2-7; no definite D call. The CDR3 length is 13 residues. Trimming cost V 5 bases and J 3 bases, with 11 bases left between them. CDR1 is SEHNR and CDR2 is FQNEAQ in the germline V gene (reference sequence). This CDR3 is CASSPKSGYEQYF. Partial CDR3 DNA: TGTGCCAGCAGCCCCAAGTCAGGCTACGAG. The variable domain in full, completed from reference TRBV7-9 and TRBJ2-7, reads DTGVSQNPRHKITKRGQNVTFRCDPISEHNRLYWYRQTLGQGPEFLTYFQNEAQLEKSRLLSDRFSAERPKGSFSTLEIQRTEQGDSAMYLCASSPKSGYEQYFGPGTRLTVT.

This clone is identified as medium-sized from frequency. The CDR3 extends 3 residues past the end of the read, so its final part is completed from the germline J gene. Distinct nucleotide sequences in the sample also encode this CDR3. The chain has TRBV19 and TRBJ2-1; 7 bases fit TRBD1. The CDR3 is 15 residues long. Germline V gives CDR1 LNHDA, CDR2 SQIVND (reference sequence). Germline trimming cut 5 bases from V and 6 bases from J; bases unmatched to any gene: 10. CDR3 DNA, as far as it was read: TGTGCCAGTAGTCCCCCGGACAGGAGATCCAATGAG. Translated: CASSPPDRRSNE. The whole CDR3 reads CASSPPDRRSNEQFF. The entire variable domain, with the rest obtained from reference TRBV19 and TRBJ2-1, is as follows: DGGITQSPKYLFRKEGQNVTLSCEQNLNHDAMYWYRQDPGQGLRLIYYSQIVNDFQKGDIAEGYSVSREKKESFPLTVTSAQKNPTAFYLCASSPPDRRSNEQFFGPGTRLTVL.

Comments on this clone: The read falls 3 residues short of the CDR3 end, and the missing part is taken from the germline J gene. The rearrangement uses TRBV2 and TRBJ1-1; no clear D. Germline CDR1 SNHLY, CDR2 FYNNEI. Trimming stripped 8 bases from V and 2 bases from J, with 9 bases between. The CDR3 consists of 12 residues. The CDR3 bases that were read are TGTGCCAGCTCGGGGAGTAACACTGAA. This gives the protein CASSGSNTE. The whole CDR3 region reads CASSGSNTEAFF.

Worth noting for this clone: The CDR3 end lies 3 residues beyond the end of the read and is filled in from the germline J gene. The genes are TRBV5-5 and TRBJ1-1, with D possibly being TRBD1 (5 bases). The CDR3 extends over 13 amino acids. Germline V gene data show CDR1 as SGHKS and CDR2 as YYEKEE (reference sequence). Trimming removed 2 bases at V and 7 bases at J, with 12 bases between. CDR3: CASSFSQGGEAFF. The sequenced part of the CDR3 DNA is TGTGCCAGCAGCTTTAGTCAGGGAGGTGAA.

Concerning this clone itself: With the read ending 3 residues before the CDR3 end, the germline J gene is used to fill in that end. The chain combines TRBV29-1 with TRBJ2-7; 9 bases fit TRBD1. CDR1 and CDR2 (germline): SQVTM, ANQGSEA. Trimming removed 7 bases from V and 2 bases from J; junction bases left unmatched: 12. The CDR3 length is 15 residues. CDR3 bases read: TGCAGCGCCACAGGACAGGGGAACCTCCCCTACGAG. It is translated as CSATGQGNLPYE. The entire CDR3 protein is CSATGQGNLPYEQYF.

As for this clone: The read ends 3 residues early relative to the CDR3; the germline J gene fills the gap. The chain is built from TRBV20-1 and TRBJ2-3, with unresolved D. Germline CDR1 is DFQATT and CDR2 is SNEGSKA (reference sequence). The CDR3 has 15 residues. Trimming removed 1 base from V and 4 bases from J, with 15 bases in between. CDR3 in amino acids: CSARGVAPVPDTQYF. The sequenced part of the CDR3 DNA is TGCAGTGCTAGAGGGGTAGCCCCTGTGCCAGATACG.